These T cell receptor beta chains were read from a single sample in a study of T cell repertoires in cytomegalovirus infection. TCRdb re-called the reads with MiXCR, one entry per CDR3 protein. The sample includes approximately 89,000 distinct CDR3 sequences, about 31% seen only once; the top ten take 65% to 75%. These receptors lack a known antigen. The sample consisted of CD8+ T cells from cultured PBMCs, taken from culture after CMV antigen stimulation. All receptors come from a human donor in good health (CMV status not recorded). Some clones in this sample may be carry-over from other donors' samples. CDR3s include the opening cysteine and the closing phenylalanine or tryptophan. Fields, in order: J gene, D gene, clone size, V gene, CDR3 protein, CDR3 DNA. D genes are given only for firm matches. Only part of the rows carry a size: once, few, many, or a class if the clone is expanded.

>TRBJ2-5|NA|NA|TRBV12-3/TRBV12-4
CASSSTPAGFQETQYF
TGTGCCAGCAGTTCGACCCCCGCGGGGTTCCAAGAGACCCAGTACTTC
>TRBJ2-7|NA|NA|TRBV14
CASSQWEGYEQYF
TGTGCCAGCAGCCAATGGGAAGGTTACGAGCAGTACTTC
>TRBJ2-1|NA|NA|TRBV11-2
CASSLEGGTVYNEQFF
TGTGCCAGCAGCTTAGAAGGCGGGACAGTCTACAATGAGCAGTTCTTC
>TRBJ1-2|NA|NA|TRBV2
CASSERVLVGYTF
TGTGCCAGCAGTGAGCGGGTTCTAGTGGGCTACACCTTC
>TRBJ1-1|TRBD1|NA|TRBV6-5
CASSYPGTVGTEAFF
TGTGCCAGCAGTTACCCCGGGACAGTCGGCACTGAAGCTTTCTTT
>TRBJ2-7|NA|many|TRBV4-2
CASSPDPSGTFHEQYF
TGTGCCAGCAGCCCAGACCCATCGGGTACGTTCCACGAGCAGTACTTC
>TRBJ2-3|TRBD2|NA|TRBV12-3/TRBV12-4
CASSVSGGADTQYF
TGTGCCAGCAGTGTTAGCGGGGGGGCAGATACGCAGTATTTT
>TRBJ2-7|TRBD2|few|TRBV7-2
CASSQTSGATYEQYF
TGTGCCAGCAGCCAGACTAGCGGGGCGACCTACGAGCAGTACTTC
>TRBJ1-1|TRBD1|NA|TRBV4-1
CASSTAGGLVTEAFF
TGCGCCAGCAGCACGGCAGGGGGTCTAGTCACTGAAGCTTTCTTT
>TRBJ2-1|TRBD2|many|TRBV7-3
CASSSPGLARNEQFF
TGTGCCAGCAGCTCGCCGGGACTAGCAAGGAATGAGCAGTTCTTC
>TRBJ1-2|NA|NA|TRBV6-2/TRBV6-3
CASSYGYRRGQDGYTF
TGTGCCAGCAGTTACGGCTACAGGCGGGGCCAGGACGGCTACACCTTC
>TRBJ1-1|TRBD1|NA|TRBV2
CATKSTGTEAFF
TGTGCCACCAAGTCGACAGGGACTGAAGCTTTCTTT
>TRBJ2-2|TRBD1|NA|TRBV28
CASSFRGRTGELFF
TGTGCCAGCAGTTTCAGGGGGCGAACCGGGGAGCTGTTTTTT
>TRBJ1-5|NA|few|TRBV19
CASSIRRVGINQPQHF
TGTGCCAGTAGTATACGCAGGGTAGGCATCAATCAGCCCCAGCATTTT
>TRBJ1-2|NA|many|TRBV7-8
CASSPAGGGYGYTF
TGTGCCAGCAGCCCGGCTGGGGGGGGCTATGGCTACACCTTC
>TRBJ2-2|NA|once|TRBV6-8
CASRGGANTGELFF
TGTGCCAGCAGGGGCGGGGCGAACACCGGGGAGCTGTTTTTT
>TRBJ2-3|NA|NA|TRBV27
CASSSRTDTQYF
TGTGCCAGCAGTTCCCGCACAGATACGCAGTATTTT
>TRBJ2-1|NA|NA|TRBV6-2/TRBV6-3
CASSYPDRWNEQFF
TGTGCCAGCAGTTACCCTGACCGGTGGAATGAGCAGTTCTTC
>TRBJ1-5|NA|few|TRBV4-2
CASSQEMGPNYPQHF
TGTGCCAGCAGCCAAGAGATGGGGCCCAATTATCCCCAGCATTTT
>TRBJ2-1|NA|NA|TRBV6-5
CASTGKVSNRGYEQFF
TGTGCCAGCACAGGGAAAGTCTCCAACCGTGGGTATGAGCAGTTCTTC
>TRBJ1-1|NA|few|TRBV7-2
CASSLSGAEAFF
TGTGCCAGCAGCTTATCAGGTGCTGAAGCTTTCTTT
>TRBJ1-6|NA|many|TRBV20-1
CSAQGRVQGYSPLHF
TGCAGTGCTCAGGGCAGGGTTCAAGGATACTCACCCCTCCACTTT
>TRBJ2-3|NA|many|TRBV12-3/TRBV12-4
CASSLDYLTDTQYF
TGTGCCAGCAGTTTAGATTATTTGACAGATACGCAGTATTTT
>TRBJ2-2|NA|NA|TRBV11-2
CASGGARGYNTGELFF
TGTGCCAGCGGCGGAGCAAGGGGGTATAACACCGGGGAGCTGTTTTTT
>TRBJ1-2|NA|many|TRBV14
CASSPSSVTDFYGYTF
TGTGCCAGCAGCCCCAGCAGTGTAACCGATTTCTATGGCTACACCTTC
>TRBJ2-1|NA|NA|TRBV2
CASSEAGGADPTYNEQFF
TGTGCCAGCAGTGAAGCGGGGGGGGCCGACCCTACCTACAATGAGCAGTTCTTC
>TRBJ2-5|TRBD1|few|TRBV19
CASSMKGARETQYF
TGTGCCAGTAGTATGAAGGGGGCCCGAGAGACCCAGTACTTC
>TRBJ1-2|NA|few|TRBV3-1
CASSQDIPGLGGYTF
TGTGCCAGCAGCCAAGATATTCCAGGCTTGGGGGGCTACACCTTC
>TRBJ1-1|TRBD1|many|TRBV27
CASSLTGYTEAFF
TGTGCCAGCAGTTTGACAGGGTACACTGAAGCTTTCTTT
>TRBJ2-7|TRBD1|few|TRBV29-1
CSVGGQVAYEQYF
TGCAGCGTGGGGGGACAGGTCGCCTACGAGCAGTACTTC
>TRBJ2-1|TRBD1|few|TRBV6-4
CASSDSIGTGINEQFF
TGTGCCAGCAGTGACTCGATAGGGACAGGGATCAATGAGCAGTTCTTC
>TRBJ1-1|NA|NA|TRBV6-1
CASEQGSGAFF
TGTGCCAGCGAACAGGGTTCAGGAGCTTTCTTT
>TRBJ1-6|NA|few|TRBV4-1
CASTPWPGDSPLHF
TGCGCCAGCACCCCTTGGCCCGGGGATTCACCCCTCCACTTT
>TRBJ1-6|NA|once|TRBV14
CASSSVGGFRSPLHF
TGTGCCAGCAGTTCAGTCGGGGGCTTCCGATCACCCCTCCACTTT
>TRBJ1-2|NA|NA|TRBV4-1
CASSQVGLDGYTF
TGCGCCAGCAGCCAAGTAGGCTTAGATGGCTACACCTTC
>TRBJ2-1|NA|many|TRBV6-1
CASSSIASGSYNEQFF
TGTGCCAGCAGTTCAATAGCCAGTGGGTCCTACAATGAGCAGTTCTTC
>TRBJ2-7|NA|many|TRBV7-6
CASSLAGEDEQYF
TGTGCCAGCAGCTTAGCGGGGGAAGACGAGCAGTACTTC
>TRBJ2-2|NA|NA|TRBV5-4
CASSSRTKGTGELFF
TGTGCCAGCAGCTCCCGAACAAAAGGGACCGGGGAGCTGTTTTTT
>TRBJ2-7|TRBD2|many|TRBV7-2
CASREGLAGREQYF
TGTGCCAGCAGGGAAGGACTAGCGGGGCGCGAGCAGTACTTC
>TRBJ1-2|NA|NA|TRBV7-2
CASSLVQGSSDGYTF
TGTGCCAGCAGCTTAGTCCAGGGCTCTAGCGATGGCTACACCTTC
>TRBJ2-7|TRBD1|few|TRBV2
CASRGTGDEQYF
TGTGCCAGCAGGGGGACAGGGGACGAGCAGTACTTC
>TRBJ1-1|NA|NA|TRBV7-9
CASSLYRETEAFF
TGTGCCAGCAGCTTATACAGGGAAACTGAAGCTTTCTTT
>TRBJ2-7|NA|few|TRBV7-2
CASSSSRDHYEQYF
TGTGCCAGCAGCTCGAGCCGGGATCACTACGAGCAGTACTTC